This paragraph covers one T cell receptor beta chain sequence. The material for each subset, its genomic DNA, was split evenly across several immunoSEQ plates. The table came from immunoSEQ multiplex PCR; TCRdb's copy has only in-frame clones and leaves some out. The sample lists about 980,000 clones, 70% to 85% occurring once. The germline V gene encodes CDR1 GTSNPN and CDR2 SVGIG (reference sequence). The CDR3 has 15 residues. V lost 1 base and J 4 bases, leaving 15 bases between the germline ends. The data were obtained in a study of shared clonotypes between healthy human individuals. CD45RA-negative memory and CD45RA+ naive subsets were split from the CD4+ cells.

The chain combines TRBV30 with TRBJ2-3, with D perhaps TRBD2 (6 bases). What was sequenced was memory CD4+ T cells sorted from blood. Documented subset: CD45RA-negative fraction. This receptor was obtained from a man younger than 30 in good health. The CDR3 region is CAWSEYVGGPDTQYF. CDR3 bases: TGTGCCTGGAGTGAATACGTCGGGGGTCCAGATACGCAGTATTTT.